The clone carrying this T cell receptor beta chain was found a few times. This sample was taken from a study of blood T cell repertoires in COVID-19. Study details: From T cells, B-cell-depleted T cells, or PBMCs came the material, which was cDNA or gDNA.

V dropped 4 bases and J dropped 4 bases, with 12 bases sitting between them. CDR3 size: 14 residues. Germline assignment: CDR1 SEHNR and CDR2 FQNEAQ (reference sequence). Original methodology: The authors estimated nucleated cell counts from reference gene primer amplification. The data were produced by immunoSEQ multiplex PCR, yet TCRdb's version contains in-frame clones alone and is incomplete. V, J and clone size were drawn from that table, and D and trimming were deduced from the DNA. Of about 190,000 clones in the sample, about 83% were seen once. This clonotype was sampled from a woman in her 70s with active or convalescent COVID-19. Sequenced: peripheral blood. This chain connects TRBV7-9 to TRBJ2-3, with D tentatively TRBD1 (6 bases). The CDR3 is CASSSTQGPDTQYF. The CDR3 DNA reads as TGTGCCAGCAGCTCTACTCAGGGGCCAGATACGCAGTATTTT.